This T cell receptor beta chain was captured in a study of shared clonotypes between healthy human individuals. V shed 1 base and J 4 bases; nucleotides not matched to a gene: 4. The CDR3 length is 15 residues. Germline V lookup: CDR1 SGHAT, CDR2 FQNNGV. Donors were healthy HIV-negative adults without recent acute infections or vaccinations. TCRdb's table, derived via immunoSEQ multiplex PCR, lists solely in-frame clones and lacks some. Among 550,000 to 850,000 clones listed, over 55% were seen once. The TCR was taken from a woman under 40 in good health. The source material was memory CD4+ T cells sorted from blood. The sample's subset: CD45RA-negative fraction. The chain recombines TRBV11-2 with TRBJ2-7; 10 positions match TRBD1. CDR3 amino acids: CASSLGLGQGYEQYF. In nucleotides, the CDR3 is TGTGCCAGCAGCTTAGGTTTGGGACAGGGGTACGAGCAGTACTTC.